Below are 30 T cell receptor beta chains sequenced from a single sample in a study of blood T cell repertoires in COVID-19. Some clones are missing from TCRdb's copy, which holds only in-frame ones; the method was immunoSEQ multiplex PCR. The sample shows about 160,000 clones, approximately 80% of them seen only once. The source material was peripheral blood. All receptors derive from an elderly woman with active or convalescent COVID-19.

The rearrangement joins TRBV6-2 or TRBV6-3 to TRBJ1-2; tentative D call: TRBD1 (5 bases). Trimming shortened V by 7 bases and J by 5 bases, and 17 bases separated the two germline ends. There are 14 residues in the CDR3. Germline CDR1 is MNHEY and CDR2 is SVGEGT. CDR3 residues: CASTPDGGRYGYTF. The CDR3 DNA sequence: TGTGCCAGCACCCCGGACGGGGGTCGTTATGGCTACACCTTC.

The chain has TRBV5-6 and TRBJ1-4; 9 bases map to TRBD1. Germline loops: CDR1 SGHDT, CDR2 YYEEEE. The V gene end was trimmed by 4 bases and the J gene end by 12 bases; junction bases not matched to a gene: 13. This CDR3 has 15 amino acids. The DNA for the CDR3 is TGTGCCAGCAGCGGAGGGACAGGGCGTTCGGCGGAACTGTTTTTT. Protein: CASSGGTGRSAELFF. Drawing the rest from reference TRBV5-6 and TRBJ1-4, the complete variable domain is DAGVTQSPTHLIKTRGQQVTLRCSPKSGHDTVSWYQQALGQGPQFIFQYYEEEERQRGNFPDRFSGHQFPNYSSELNVNALLLGDSALYLCASSGGTGRSAELFFGSGTQLSVL.

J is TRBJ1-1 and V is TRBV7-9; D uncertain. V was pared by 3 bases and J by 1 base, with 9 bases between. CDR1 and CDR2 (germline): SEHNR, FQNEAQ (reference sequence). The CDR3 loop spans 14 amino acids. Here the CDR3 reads CASSFVPENTEAFF. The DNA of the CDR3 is TGTGCCAGCAGCTTCGTGCCAGAGAACACTGAAGCTTTCTTT.

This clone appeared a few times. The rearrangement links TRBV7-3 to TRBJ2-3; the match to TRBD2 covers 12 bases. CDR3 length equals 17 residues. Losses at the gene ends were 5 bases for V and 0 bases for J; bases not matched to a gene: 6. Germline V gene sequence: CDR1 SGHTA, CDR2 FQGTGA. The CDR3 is CASSPRLAGASTDTQYF. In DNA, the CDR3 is TGTGCCAGCAGCCCTAGACTAGCGGGGGCTAGCACAGATACGCAGTATTTT.

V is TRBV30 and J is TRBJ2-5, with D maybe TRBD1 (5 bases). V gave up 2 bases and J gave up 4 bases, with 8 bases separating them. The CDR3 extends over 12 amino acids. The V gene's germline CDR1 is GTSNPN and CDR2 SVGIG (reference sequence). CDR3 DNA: TGTGCCTGGAGTAATCAGGGAGAGACCCAGTACTTC. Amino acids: CAWSNQGETQYF.

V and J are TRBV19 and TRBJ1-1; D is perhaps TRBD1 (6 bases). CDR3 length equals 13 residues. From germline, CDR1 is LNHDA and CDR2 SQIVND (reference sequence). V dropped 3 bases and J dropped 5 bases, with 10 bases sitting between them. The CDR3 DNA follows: TGTGCCAGTAGTATCAACAGGGTTACTGAAGCTTTCTTT. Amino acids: CASSINRVTEAFF.

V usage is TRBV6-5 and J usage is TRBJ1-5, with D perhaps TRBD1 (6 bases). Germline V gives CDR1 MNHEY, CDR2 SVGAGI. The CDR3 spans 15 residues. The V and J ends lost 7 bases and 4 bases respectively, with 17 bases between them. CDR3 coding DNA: TGTGCCAGCAAAGGGGGAGGGACAATAAATCAGCCCCAGCATTTT. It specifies CASKGGGTINQPQHF.

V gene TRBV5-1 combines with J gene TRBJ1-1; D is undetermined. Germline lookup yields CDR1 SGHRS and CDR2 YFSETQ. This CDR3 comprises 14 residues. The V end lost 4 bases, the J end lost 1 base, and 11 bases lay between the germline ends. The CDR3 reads CASSGRVGNTEAFF. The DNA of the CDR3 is TGCGCCAGCAGCGGCCGGGTCGGGAACACTGAAGCTTTCTTT.

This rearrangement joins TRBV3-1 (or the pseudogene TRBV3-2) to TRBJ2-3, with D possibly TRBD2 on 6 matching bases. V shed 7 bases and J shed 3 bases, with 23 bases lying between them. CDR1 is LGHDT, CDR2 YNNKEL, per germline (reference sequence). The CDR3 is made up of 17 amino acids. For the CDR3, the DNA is TGTGCCAGCACCCTCCGTGTTGTATTGCGGGGAACAGATACGCAGTATTTT. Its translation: CASTLRVVLRGTDTQYF.

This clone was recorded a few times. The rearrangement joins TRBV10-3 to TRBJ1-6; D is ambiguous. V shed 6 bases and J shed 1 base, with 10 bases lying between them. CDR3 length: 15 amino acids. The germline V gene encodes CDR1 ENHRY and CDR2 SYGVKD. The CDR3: CAIRDAGSYNSPLHF. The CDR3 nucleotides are TGTGCCATCAGGGATGCAGGATCCTATAATTCACCCCTCCACTTT.

CDR3 sequence: CASRQGTGLGTQYF. The CDR3 DNA is TGTGCCAGCAGACAGGGGACAGGGCTGGGGACCCAGTACTTC. The V and J genes are TRBV27 and TRBJ2-5; TRBD1 agrees at 9 bases. The V gene end was trimmed by 6 bases and the J gene end by 7 bases; junction bases not matched to a gene: 9. The CDR3 spans 14 residues. The germline CDR1 and CDR2 sequences are MNHEY and SMNVEV (reference sequence).

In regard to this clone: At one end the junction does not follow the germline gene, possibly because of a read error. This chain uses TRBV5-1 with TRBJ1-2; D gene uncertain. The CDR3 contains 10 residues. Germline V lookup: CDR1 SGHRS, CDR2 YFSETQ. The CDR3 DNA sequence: TGCGCCAGCAGCTTGGTGCTACCGCAATTC. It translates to CASSLVLPQF.

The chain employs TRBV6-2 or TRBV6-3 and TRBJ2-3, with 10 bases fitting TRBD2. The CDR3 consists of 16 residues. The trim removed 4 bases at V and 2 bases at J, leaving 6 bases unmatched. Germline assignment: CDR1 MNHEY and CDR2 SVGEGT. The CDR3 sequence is CASSSTSGPNTDTQYF. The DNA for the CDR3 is TGTGCCAGCAGTTCGACTAGCGGGCCCAACACAGATACGCAGTATTTT.

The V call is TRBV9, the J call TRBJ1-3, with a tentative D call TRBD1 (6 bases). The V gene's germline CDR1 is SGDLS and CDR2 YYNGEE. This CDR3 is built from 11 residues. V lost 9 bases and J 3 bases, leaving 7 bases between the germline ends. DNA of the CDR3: TGTGCCACAGGGGATGGAAACACCATATATTTT. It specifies CATGDGNTIYF.

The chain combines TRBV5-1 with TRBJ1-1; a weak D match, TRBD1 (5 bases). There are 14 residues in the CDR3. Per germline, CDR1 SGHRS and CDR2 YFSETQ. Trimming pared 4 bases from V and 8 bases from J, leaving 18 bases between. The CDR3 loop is CASSMNVGDAEAFF. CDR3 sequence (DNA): TGCGCCAGCAGCATGAACGTAGGGGATGCGGAAGCTTTCTTT.

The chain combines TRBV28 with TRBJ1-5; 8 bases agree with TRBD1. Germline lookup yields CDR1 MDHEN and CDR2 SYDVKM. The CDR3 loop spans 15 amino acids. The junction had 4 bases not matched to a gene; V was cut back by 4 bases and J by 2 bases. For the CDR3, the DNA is TGTGCCAGCAGTTGGGAACAGGGGGGCAATCAGCCCCAGCATTTT. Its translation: CASSWEQGGNQPQHF.

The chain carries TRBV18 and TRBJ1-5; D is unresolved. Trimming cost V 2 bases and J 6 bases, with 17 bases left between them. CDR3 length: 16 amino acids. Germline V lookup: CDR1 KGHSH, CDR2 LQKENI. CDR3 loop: CASSPRTPAQSQPQHF. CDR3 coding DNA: TGTGCCAGCTCACCAAGGACTCCGGCACAGAGTCAGCCCCAGCATTTT.

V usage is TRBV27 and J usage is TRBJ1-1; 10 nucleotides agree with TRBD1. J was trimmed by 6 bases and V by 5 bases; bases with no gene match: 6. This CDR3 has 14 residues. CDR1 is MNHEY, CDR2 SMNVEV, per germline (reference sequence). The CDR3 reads CASSAGTGEAEAFF. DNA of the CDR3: TGTGCCAGCAGTGCAGGGACAGGGGAGGCTGAAGCTTTCTTT.

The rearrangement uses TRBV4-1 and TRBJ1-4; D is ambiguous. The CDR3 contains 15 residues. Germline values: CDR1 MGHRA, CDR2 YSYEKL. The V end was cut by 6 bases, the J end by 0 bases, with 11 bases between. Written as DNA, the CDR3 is TGCGCCAGCAGTTGGAGGACCGCAACTAATGAAAAACTGTTTTTT. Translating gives CASSWRTATNEKLFF.

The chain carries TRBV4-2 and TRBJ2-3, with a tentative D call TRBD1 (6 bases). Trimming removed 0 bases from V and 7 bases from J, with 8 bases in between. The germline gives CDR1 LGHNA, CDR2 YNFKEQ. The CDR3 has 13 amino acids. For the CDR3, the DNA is TGTGCCAGCAGCCAAGACGGACAGTATACGCAGTATTTT. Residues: CASSQDGQYTQYF.

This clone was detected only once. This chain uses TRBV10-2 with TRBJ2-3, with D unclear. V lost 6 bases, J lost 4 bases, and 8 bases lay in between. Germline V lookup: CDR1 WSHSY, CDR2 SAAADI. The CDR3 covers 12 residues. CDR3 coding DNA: TGCGCCAGCAGCGCACTGTCAGATACGCAGTATTTT. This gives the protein CASSALSDTQYF.

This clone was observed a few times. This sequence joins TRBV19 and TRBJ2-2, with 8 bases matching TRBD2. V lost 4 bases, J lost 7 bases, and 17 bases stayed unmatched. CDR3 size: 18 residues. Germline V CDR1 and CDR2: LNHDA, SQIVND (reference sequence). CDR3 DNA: TGTGCCAGTAGTACATCCCCCTCCGCGGGGGGCCGGAACGGGGAGCTGTTTTTT. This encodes CASSTSPSAGGRNGELFF.

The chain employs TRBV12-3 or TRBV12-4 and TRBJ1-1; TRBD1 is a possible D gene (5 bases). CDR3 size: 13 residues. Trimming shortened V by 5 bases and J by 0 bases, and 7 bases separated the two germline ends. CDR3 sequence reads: CASSGQMNTEAFF. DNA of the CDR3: TGTGCCAGCAGTGGACAAATGAACACTGAAGCTTTCTTT.

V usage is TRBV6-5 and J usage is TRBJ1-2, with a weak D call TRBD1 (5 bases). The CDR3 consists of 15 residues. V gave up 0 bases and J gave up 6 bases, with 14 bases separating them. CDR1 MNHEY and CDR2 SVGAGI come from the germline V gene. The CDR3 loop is CASSYSVRGGDGYTF. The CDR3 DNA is TGTGCCAGCAGTTACTCGGTCCGGGGCGGGGATGGCTACACCTTC.

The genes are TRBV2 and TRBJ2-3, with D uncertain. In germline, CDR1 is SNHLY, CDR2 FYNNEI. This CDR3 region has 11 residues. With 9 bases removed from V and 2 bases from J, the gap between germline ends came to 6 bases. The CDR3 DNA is TGTGCCAGTACTATCACAGATACGCAGTATTTT. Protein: CASTITDTQYF.

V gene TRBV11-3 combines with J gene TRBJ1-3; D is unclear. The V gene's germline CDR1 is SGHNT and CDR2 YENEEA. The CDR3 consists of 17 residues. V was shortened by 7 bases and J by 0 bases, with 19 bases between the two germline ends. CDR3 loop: CASTHRGGPSSGNTIYF. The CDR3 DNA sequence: TGTGCCAGCACCCATCGAGGAGGGCCCTCCTCTGGAAACACCATATATTTT.

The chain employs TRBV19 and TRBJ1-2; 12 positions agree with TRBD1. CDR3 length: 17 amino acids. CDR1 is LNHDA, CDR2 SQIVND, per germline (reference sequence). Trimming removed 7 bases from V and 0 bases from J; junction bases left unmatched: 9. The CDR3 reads CASTSGTGGSANYGYTF. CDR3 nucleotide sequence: TGTGCCAGTACTTCCGGGACAGGGGGCTCAGCTAACTATGGCTACACCTTC.

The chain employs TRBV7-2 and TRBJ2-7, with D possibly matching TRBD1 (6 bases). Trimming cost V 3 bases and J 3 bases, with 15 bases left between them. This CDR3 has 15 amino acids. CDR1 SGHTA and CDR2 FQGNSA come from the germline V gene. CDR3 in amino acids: CASSLQTGSHYEQYF. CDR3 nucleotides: TGTGCCAGCAGCTTGCAGACAGGTTCACACTACGAGCAGTACTTC.

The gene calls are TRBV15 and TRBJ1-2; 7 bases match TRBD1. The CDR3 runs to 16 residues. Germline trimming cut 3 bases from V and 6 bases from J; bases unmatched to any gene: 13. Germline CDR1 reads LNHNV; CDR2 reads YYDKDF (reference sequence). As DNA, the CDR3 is TGTGCCACCAGCAGTGCTAGCCTGACAGGGTTCGATGGCTACACCTTC. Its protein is CATSSASLTGFDGYTF.

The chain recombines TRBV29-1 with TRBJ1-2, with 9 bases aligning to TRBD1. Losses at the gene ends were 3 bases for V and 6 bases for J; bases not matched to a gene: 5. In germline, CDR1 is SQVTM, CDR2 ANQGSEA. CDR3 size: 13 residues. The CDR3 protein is CSVDGQGMNGYTF. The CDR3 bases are TGCAGCGTTGACGGACAGGGGATGAATGGCTACACCTTC.